This T cell receptor beta chain was identified during a study of molecular identifiers for immune sequencing clone quantification. TCRdb used MiXCR to reprocess the PCR reads, holding one entry per CDR3 protein. The sample has about half a million distinct CDR3 sequences; roughly 23% are singletons. Germline V gene data show CDR1 as MNHEY and CDR2 as SMNVEV (reference sequence). V was pared by 3 bases and J by 2 bases, with 2 bases of the junction left unmatched. The CDR3 sequence is 15 residues long. This clonotype has only a few counts. Each library that profiled naive CD8 cells came from approximately 20,000 to 1,000,000 sorted cells with 10%, 30% or 50% RNA.

The V gene is TRBV27, the J gene TRBJ2-1; TRBD2 matches at 9 bases. The specimen was naive CD8+ T cells from blood, with Jurkat cell RNA spiked in. Subset in this sample: FACS-sorted CD8+CD4-CCR7+CD45RA+ naive T cells. The TCR was taken from a human donor in good health. Some libraries in this study had Jurkat cell RNA spiked in. In DNA form, the CDR3 reads TGTGCCAGCAGTTTTAGCGGGGGTCCCTACAATGAGCAGTTCTTC. The encoded protein is CASSFSGGPYNEQFF.